This T cell receptor beta chain came from a study of T cells in Graves' hyperthyroidism and ophthalmopathy. The wider study: Peripheral blood specimens were obtained at initial diagnosis, prior to any treatment.

Template material for amplifying TCR beta CDR3 regions consisted of RNA transcripts. First-round RT-PCR of the TCR CDR3 relied on the HTBI primer set. TCRdb analysed the multiplex PCR reads with MiXCR anew, one entry per CDR3 protein. Seen here are under 550,000 distinct CDR3 sequences, approximately 20% observed once, and the top ten hold approximately 48%. Extraction of PBMCs used around 9.6 ml of fresh peripheral blood. This clonotype was picked up a small number of times. Between the trimmed V and J ends, which lost 8 bases and 4 bases, there was a span of 14 bases. Germline CDR1 MDHEN, CDR2 SYDVKM. The CDR3 has 14 amino acids.

This clonotype was obtained from a man aged 40-55 years with Graves' ophthalmopathy. The chain recombines TRBV28 with TRBJ2-2, with a possible D match to TRBD1 (5 bases). The sequencing input was blood. CDR3 amino acids: CASRPQGGTGELFF. The CDR3 DNA follows: TGTGCCAGCCGCCCCCAGGGCGGCACCGGGGAGCTGTTTTTT. The full variable domain, its missing parts supplied by reference TRBV28 and TRBJ2-2, is DVKVTQSSRYLVKRTGEKVFLECVQDMDHENMFWYRQDPGLGLRLIYFSYDVKMKEKGDIPEGYSVSREKKERFSLILESASTNQTSMYLCASRPQGGTGELFFGEGSRLTVL.